These 2 T cell receptor beta chains came from one sample sequenced in a study of T cell responses to AZD1222 COVID-19 vaccine. Profiled with immunoSEQ multiplex PCR; TCRdb holds only in-frame clones, not every one. Of 130,000 to 150,000 clones in the sample, approximately 90% were seen once. This material consisted of peripheral blood, taken on day 0 of AZD1222 vaccination. The receptors were gathered from an adult in good health.

The rearrangement uses TRBV6-6 and TRBJ1-1; D gene unclear. Per germline, CDR1 MNHNY and CDR2 SVGAGI (reference sequence). The CDR3 extends over 11 amino acids. With 5 bases removed from V and 7 bases from J, the gap between germline ends came to 8 bases. DNA of the CDR3: TGTGCCAGCAGTACCCTCTATGAAGCTTTCTTT. Translated: CASSTLYEAFF.

Only one count was recorded for this clone. CDR3 coding DNA: TGTGCCAGCAGAGGACAGGGCCTGGCGCCCCAGCATTTT. Translation: CASRGQGLAPQHF. This sequence joins TRBV6-5 and TRBJ1-5; 8 nucleotides align to TRBD1. The V gene end was trimmed by 6 bases and the J gene end by 9 bases; junction bases not matched to a gene: 7. Germline V CDR1 and CDR2: MNHEY, SVGAGI. The CDR3 spans 13 residues.